This TCR beta chain was documented in a study of T-cell memory formation after mild COVID-19. Across the study: For the most part, TCR clusters were specific to one donor.

Trimming took off 4 bases at V and 9 bases at J, with 13 bases between the two ends. This CDR3 region has 14 residues. Germline lookup yields CDR1 LGHDT and CDR2 YNNKEL (reference sequence). Study results and limitations: Pre-infection memory carried some responding clones, suggesting that cross-reactive memory joined. CD4+ contracting clones were mainly CM and EM; CD8+ ones, EMRA. Clones contracting day 15 to 85 were balanced CD4/CD8; later expanders leaned CD4+.

TCRdb recomputed calls from the 5' RACE reads with MiXCR, one row per CDR3 protein. There are around 200,000 distinct CDR3 sequences in the sample; around 26% occur only once, and approximately 10% lies in the top ten. Comments on this clonotype: Its matching antigen is unknown.

The V and J genes are TRBV3-1 and TRBJ1-6; D perhaps matches TRBD1 (5 bases). Input material: PBMCs or a T cell subset sorted from them (not recorded which). This clonotype was obtained from an adult woman who had mild COVID-19 (a few samples of this study predate the infection). Cell type and time point are not known. In nucleotides, the CDR3 is TGTGCCAGCAGCCCACTATCCGGGGGTTCACCCCTCCACTTT. This codes for CASSPLSGGSPLHF.